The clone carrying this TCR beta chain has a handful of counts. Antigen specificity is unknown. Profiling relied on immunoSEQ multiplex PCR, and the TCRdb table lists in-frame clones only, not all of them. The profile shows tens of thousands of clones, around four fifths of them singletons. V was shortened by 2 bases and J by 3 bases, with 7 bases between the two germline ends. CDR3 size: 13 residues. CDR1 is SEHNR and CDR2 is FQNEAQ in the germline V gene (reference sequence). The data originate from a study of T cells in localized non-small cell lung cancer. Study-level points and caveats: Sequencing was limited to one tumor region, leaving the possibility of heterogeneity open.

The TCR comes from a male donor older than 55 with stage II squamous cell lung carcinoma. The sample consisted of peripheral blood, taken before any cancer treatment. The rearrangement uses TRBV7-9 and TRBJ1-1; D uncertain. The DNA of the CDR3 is TGTGCCAGCAGCTTAACTCGGGACACTGAAGCTTTCTTT. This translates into CASSLTRDTEAFF. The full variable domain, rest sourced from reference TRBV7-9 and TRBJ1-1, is DTGVSQNPRHKITKRGQNVTFRCDPISEHNRLYWYRQTLGQGPEFLTYFQNEAQLEKSRLLSDRFSAERPKGSFSTLEIQRTEQGDSAMYLCASSLTRDTEAFFGQGTRLTVV.